Described below is a single T cell receptor beta chain sequence and its context. Its antigen is undetermined. This specimen belongs to a study of cytomegalovirus exposure and HLA in healthy donors. 13 Jbeta primers and 60 Vbeta primers were used for the PCR. TCRdb's copy holds only in-frame clones and misses some; the assay was immunoSEQ multiplex PCR. The sample shows fewer than 200,000 clones, around 80% of them seen only once. J lost 2 bases, V lost 5 bases, and 5 bases had no gene match. This CDR3 is built from 16 residues. The germline V gene has CDR1 KGHSH and CDR2 LQKENI. Broader study findings: High sensitivity and specificity were reportedly achieved when the classifier diagnosed cytomegalovirus status. Associated with cytomegalovirus, according to the listing, were around 160 TCR beta chains. As confirmed in vitro, a few CMV-associated chains were specific for CMV antigens.

The rearrangement joins TRBV18 to TRBJ2-3; TRBD2 aligns across 12 bases. The sequence derives from a man aged 40-49 years in good health and CMV-seronegative. The specimen sequenced was PBMCs. The CDR3 coding sequence is TGTGCCAGCTCATTGAGACTAGCGGGAGACACAGATACGCAGTATTTT. This sequence encodes CASSLRLAGDTDTQYF.